The 18 T cell receptor beta chains listed next were all sequenced from one sample in a study of control samples from healthy donors and cancer patients. Clones were read by immunoSEQ multiplex PCR, and TCRdb kept only the in-frame ones, dropping some. This table holds 70,000 to 90,000 clones, about 90% found once. Sequencing was carried out using PBMCs. The source of these receptors is an older woman with head and neck cancer.

The genes are TRBV5-4 and TRBJ1-4; D perhaps matches TRBD1 (5 bases). The CDR3 covers 14 residues. The ends were cut back, 5 bases at V and 4 bases at J, with 12 bases in the middle. Germline assignment: CDR1 SGHNT and CDR2 YYREEE (reference sequence). CDR3 in DNA: TGTGCCAGCAGGGGTGACAGCCTTAATGAAAAACTGTTTTTT. It translates to CASRGDSLNEKLFF.

The chain employs TRBV5-4 and TRBJ1-6; possibly TRBD1 for D (5 bases). The CDR3 is made up of 15 amino acids. V was trimmed by 4 bases and J by 9 bases, leaving 17 bases between them. Germline CDR1 reads SGHNT; CDR2 reads YYREEE (reference sequence). The CDR3 DNA sequence: TGTGCCAGCAGCCGGGGCCCTCGGGACGGTTCACCCCTCCACTTT. Encoded protein: CASSRGPRDGSPLHF.

V usage is TRBV24-1 and J usage is TRBJ1-5; unclear D gene. Trimming took 5 bases from V and 4 from J, leaving 8 bases between them. This CDR3 is built from 13 residues. The germline CDR1 and CDR2 sequences are KGHDR and SFDVKD. The chain's CDR3 is CATSVDANQPQHF. The CDR3 DNA sequence: TGTGCCACCAGTGTGGACGCTAATCAGCCCCAGCATTTT.

The chain combines TRBV28 with TRBJ2-5; TRBD2 matches at 9 bases. CDR1 and CDR2 from the germline V gene are MDHEN and SYDVKM. The V and J ends lost 3 bases and 1 base, in that order; junction bases with no gene match: 6. This CDR3 region has 16 residues. CDR3 coding DNA: TGTGCCAGCAGTTTGGGGGCTAGCGGGGCCCAAGAGACCCAGTACTTC. This sequence encodes CASSLGASGAQETQYF.

This CDR3 is CASSPDPRNYGYTF. CDR3 sequence (DNA): TGTGCCAGCTCACCGGACCCCCGGAACTATGGCTACACCTTC. The genes are TRBV18 and TRBJ1-2; D gene ambiguous. The germline V gene encodes CDR1 KGHSH and CDR2 LQKENI. This CDR3 is 14 amino acids long. Trimming left V 3 bases short and J 2 bases short, with 10 bases between.

The V gene is TRBV4-1, the J gene TRBJ2-5; 10 bases align to TRBD1. The CDR3 is 15 amino acids. Germline assignment: CDR1 MGHRA and CDR2 YSYEKL. The J segment lost 5 bases and the V segment lost 4 bases, leaving 7 bases of the junction unmatched. CDR3 in DNA: TGCGCCAGCAGCCTCGACAGGGGGCCCGGGGAGACCCAGTACTTC. This sequence encodes CASSLDRGPGETQYF.

This chain uses TRBV10-3 with TRBJ1-5; no definite D call. The CDR3 loop spans 15 amino acids. Trimming cost V 0 bases and J 0 bases, with 6 bases left between them. Germline CDR1 reads ENHRY; CDR2 reads SYGVKD. For the CDR3, the DNA is TGTGCCATCAGTGAGTCGCAGAATAGCAATCAGCCCCAGCATTTT. It specifies CAISESQNSNQPQHF.

V and J are TRBV18 and TRBJ2-2, with a possible D match to TRBD2 (5 bases). The V end lost 3 bases, the J end lost 7 bases, and 9 bases lay between the germline ends. Germline values: CDR1 KGHSH, CDR2 LQKENI. The CDR3 is made up of 13 amino acids. DNA of the CDR3: TGTGCCAGCTCACCCGGGGTCGGCGGGGAGCTGTTTTTT. It translates to CASSPGVGGELFF.

The chain is built from TRBV5-6 and TRBJ1-6, with a tentative D call TRBD1 (6 bases). Germline V gene data show CDR1 as SGHDT and CDR2 as YYEEEE. The CDR3 runs to 14 residues. Trimming shortened V by 4 bases and J by 10 bases, and 15 bases separated the two germline ends. The DNA for the CDR3 is TGTGCCAGCAGCGCCATAGGGGGTAAATCACCCCTCCACTTT. Protein: CASSAIGGKSPLHF.

This chain links TRBV11-2 with TRBJ1-6, with D unresolved. Germline V gene data show CDR1 as SGHAT and CDR2 as FQNNGV. With 4 bases removed from V and 10 bases from J, the gap between germline ends came to 11 bases. The CDR3 sequence is 13 residues long. The CDR3 DNA reads as TGTGCCAGCAGCTCACAGACGCGGTCACCCCTCCACTTT. Protein product: CASSSQTRSPLHF.

The chain recombines TRBV19 with TRBJ2-7, with TRBD2 matching over 8 bases. CDR3 length equals 14 residues. V shed 3 bases, J shed 3 bases, and the junction held 4 bases outside the gene matches. CDR1 LNHDA and CDR2 SQIVND come from the germline V gene (reference sequence). The CDR3 nucleotides are TGTGCCAGTAGTATTGCCGGGAGGGGCTACGAGCAGTACTTC. Translating gives CASSIAGRGYEQYF.

This chain uses TRBV28 with TRBJ1-2, with 7 nucleotides matching TRBD1. Germline CDR1 is MDHEN and CDR2 is SYDVKM. The CDR3 spans 14 residues. The V gene end was trimmed by 3 bases and the J gene end by 1 base; junction bases not matched to a gene: 2. CDR3 residues: CASSFPGGNYGYTF. The CDR3 coding sequence is TGTGCCAGCAGTTTTCCAGGGGGTAACTATGGCTACACCTTC.

In this sample, this clone turned up once. The rearrangement joins TRBV10-1 to TRBJ2-1; D may be TRBD1 (5 bases). Per germline, CDR1 WNHNN and CDR2 SYGVQD (reference sequence). The CDR3 has 13 residues. Trimming pared 5 bases from V and 4 bases from J, leaving 9 bases between. The CDR3 spells CASSRQGYNEQFF. The CDR3 nucleotides are TGCGCCAGCAGTCGTCAGGGTTACAATGAGCAGTTCTTC.

V is TRBV4-2 and J is TRBJ2-7, with TRBD2 matching 7 bases. The CDR3 totals 16 residues. Per germline, CDR1 LGHNA and CDR2 YNFKEQ. V shed 0 bases and J 2 bases; nucleotides not matched to a gene: 7. DNA for the CDR3: TGTGCCAGCAGCCAAGATCCATCTAGCGGCCCCTACGAGCAGTACTTC. Protein sequence: CASSQDPSSGPYEQYF.

DNA of the CDR3: TGTGCCGGGCAGGAAAACACAGATACGCAGTATTTT. It yields the protein CAGQENTDTQYF. V usage is TRBV30 and J usage is TRBJ2-3, with D uncertain. This CDR3 contains 12 residues. Germline assignment: CDR1 GTSNPN and CDR2 SVGIG (reference sequence). Trimming took 8 bases from V and 2 from J, leaving 11 bases between them.

This clone was seen a handful of times. The chain uses TRBV7-8 and TRBJ2-7; D remains ambiguous. The CDR3 totals 13 residues. Germline loops: CDR1 SGHVS, CDR2 FQNEAQ. V lost 5 bases, J lost 4 bases, and 12 bases lay in between. The CDR3, as DNA: TGTGCCAGCAGCCCCGTGCCCCCATACGAGCAGTACTTC. Translation: CASSPVPPYEQYF.

The chain combines TRBV18 with TRBJ2-7; possibly TRBD2 for D (6 bases). The V end was cut by 5 bases, the J end by 5 bases, with 22 bases between. There are 16 residues in the CDR3. Per germline, CDR1 KGHSH and CDR2 LQKENI. CDR3 in amino acids: CASSNSLREVSNEQYF. The CDR3 nucleotides read TGTGCCAGCTCAAATTCTTTGCGGGAAGTTTCCAACGAGCAGTACTTC.

The CDR3 loop is CASSLGQMNTEAFF. The CDR3 DNA is TGTGCCAGTAGTTTGGGACAGATGAACACTGAAGCTTTCTTT. V is TRBV19 and J is TRBJ1-1; 7 positions match TRBD1. J was trimmed by 0 bases and V by 5 bases; bases with no gene match: 3. Per the germline V gene, CDR1 is LNHDA and CDR2 is SQIVND (reference sequence). The CDR3 runs 14 residues.